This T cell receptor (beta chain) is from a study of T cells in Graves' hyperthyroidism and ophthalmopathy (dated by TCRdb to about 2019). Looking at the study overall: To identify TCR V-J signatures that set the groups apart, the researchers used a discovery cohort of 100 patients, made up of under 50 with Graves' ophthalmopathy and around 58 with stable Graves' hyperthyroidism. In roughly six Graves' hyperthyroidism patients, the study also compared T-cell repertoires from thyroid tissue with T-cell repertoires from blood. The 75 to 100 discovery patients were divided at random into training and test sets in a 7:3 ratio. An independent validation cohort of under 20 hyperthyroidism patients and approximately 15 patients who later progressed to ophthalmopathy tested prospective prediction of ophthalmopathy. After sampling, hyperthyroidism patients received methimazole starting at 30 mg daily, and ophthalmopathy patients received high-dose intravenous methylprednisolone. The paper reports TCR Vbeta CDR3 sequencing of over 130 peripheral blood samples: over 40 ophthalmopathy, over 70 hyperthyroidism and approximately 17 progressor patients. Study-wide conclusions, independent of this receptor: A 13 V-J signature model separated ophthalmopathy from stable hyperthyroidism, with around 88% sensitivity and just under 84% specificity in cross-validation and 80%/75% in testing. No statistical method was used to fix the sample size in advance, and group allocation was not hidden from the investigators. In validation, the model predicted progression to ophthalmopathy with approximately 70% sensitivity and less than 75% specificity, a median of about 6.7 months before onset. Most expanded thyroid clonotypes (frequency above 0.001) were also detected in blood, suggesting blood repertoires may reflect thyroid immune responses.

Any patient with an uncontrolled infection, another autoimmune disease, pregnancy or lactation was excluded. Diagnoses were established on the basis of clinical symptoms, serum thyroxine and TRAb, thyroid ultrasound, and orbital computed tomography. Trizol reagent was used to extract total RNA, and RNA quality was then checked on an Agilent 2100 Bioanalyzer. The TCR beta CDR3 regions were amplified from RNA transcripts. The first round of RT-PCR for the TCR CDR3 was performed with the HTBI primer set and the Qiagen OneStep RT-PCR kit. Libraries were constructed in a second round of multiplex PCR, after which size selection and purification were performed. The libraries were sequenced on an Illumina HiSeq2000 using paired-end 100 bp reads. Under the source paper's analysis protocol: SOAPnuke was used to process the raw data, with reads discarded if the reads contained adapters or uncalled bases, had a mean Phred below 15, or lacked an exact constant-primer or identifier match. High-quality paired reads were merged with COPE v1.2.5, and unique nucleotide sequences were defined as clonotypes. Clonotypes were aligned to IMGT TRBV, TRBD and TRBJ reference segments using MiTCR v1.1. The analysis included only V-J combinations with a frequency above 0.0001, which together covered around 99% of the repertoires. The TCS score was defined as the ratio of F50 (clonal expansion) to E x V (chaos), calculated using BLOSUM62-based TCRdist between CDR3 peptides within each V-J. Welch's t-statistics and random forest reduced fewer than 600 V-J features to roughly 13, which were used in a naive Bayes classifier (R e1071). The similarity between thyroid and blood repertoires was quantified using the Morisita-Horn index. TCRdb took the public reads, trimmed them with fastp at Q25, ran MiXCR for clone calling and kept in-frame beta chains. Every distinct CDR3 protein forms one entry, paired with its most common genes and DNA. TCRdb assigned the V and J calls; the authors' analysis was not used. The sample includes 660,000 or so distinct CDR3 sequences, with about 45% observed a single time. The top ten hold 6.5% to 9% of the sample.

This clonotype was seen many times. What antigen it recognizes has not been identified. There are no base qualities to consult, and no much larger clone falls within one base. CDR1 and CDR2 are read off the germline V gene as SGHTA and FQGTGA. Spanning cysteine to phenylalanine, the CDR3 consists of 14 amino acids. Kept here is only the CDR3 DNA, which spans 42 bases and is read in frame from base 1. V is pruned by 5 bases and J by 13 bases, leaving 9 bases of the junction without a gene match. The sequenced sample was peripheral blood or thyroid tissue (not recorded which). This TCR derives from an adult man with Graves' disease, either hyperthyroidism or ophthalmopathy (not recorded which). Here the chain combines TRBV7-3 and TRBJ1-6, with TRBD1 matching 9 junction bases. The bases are TGTGCCAGCAGCCGGGGACAGGGAATATATCCCCTCCACTTT. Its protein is CASSRGQGIYPLHF.